What follows are 19 T cell receptor beta chains derived from one specimen sequenced in a study of blood T cell repertoires in COVID-19. Clones were read by immunoSEQ multiplex PCR, and TCRdb kept only the in-frame ones, dropping some. The sample lists under 250,000 clones; 80% to 90% were seen once. The material sequenced was PBMCs or T cells enriched from blood (not recorded which). These receptors all stem from a woman aged 40 to 50 who had been exposed to COVID-19.

The chain uses TRBV7-2 and TRBJ1-2; TRBD1 might be the D (6 bases). Germline-derived CDR1 and CDR2 are SGHTA and FQGNSA. The CDR3 runs to 11 residues. V gave up 5 bases and J gave up 13 bases, with 14 bases separating them. For the CDR3, the DNA is TGTGCCAGCAGCACCAACAGGGTCGTCACCTTC. Translation gives CASSTNRVVTF.

The CDR3 DNA sequence: TGTGCCATCAGTGACGGGACACATTATGGCTACACCTTC. This gives the protein CAISDGTHYGYTF. The chain combines TRBV10-3 with TRBJ1-2; TRBD1 might be the D (6 bases). The V end lost 3 bases, the J end lost 5 bases, and 10 bases lay between the germline ends. Germline CDR1 ENHRY, CDR2 SYGVKD. CDR3 length equals 13 residues.

This sequence joins TRBV29-1 and TRBJ1-4; no firm D call. This CDR3 comprises 14 residues. Germline lookup yields CDR1 SQVTM and CDR2 ANQGSEA. Trimming pared 6 bases from V and 3 bases from J, leaving 14 bases between. The CDR3: CSVVEDGANEKLFF. Written as DNA, the CDR3 is TGCAGCGTGGTGGAGGACGGGGCTAATGAAAAACTGTTTTTT.

V gene TRBV4-1 combines with J gene TRBJ1-2; no firm D call. The CDR3 is 15 amino acids. With 5 bases removed from V and 4 bases from J, the gap between germline ends came to 17 bases. CDR1 and CDR2 (germline): MGHRA, YSYEKL. The DNA of the CDR3 is TGCGCCAGCAGCGCTCCGCCGCGAGGGATCTATGGCTACACCTTC. Residues: CASSAPPRGIYGYTF.

The V and J genes are TRBV29-1 and TRBJ2-5; 7 bases are a match to TRBD2. The trim removed 4 bases at V and 3 bases at J, leaving 2 bases unmatched. The CDR3 runs to 12 residues. Germline CDR1 reads SQVTM; CDR2 reads ANQGSEA. The CDR3 is CSVGGGKETQYF. CDR3 nucleotides: TGCAGCGTTGGGGGGGGAAAAGAGACCCAGTACTTC.

The chain employs TRBV18 and TRBJ1-3; D is possibly TRBD1 (5 bases). The V end was cut by 3 bases, the J end by 7 bases, with 10 bases between. CDR3 length equals 13 residues. Germline CDR1 reads KGHSH; CDR2 reads LQKENI. CDR3: CASSPGRANTIYF. CDR3 DNA sequence: TGTGCCAGCTCACCGGGCAGGGCGAACACCATATATTTT.

The chain joins TRBV30 to TRBJ1-5; TRBD1 matches at 7 bases. The trim removed 2 bases at V and 8 bases at J, leaving 3 bases unmatched. Germline V gene sequence: CDR1 GTSNPN, CDR2 SVGIG (reference sequence). The CDR3 is 12 residues long. The CDR3, as DNA: TGTGCCTGGAGTCCCCAGGGGGAGCCCCAGCATTTT. This gives the protein CAWSPQGEPQHF.

The J gene is TRBJ1-2, the V gene TRBV7-8, with no clear D. The length of the CDR3 is 16 residues. V dropped 4 bases and J dropped 0 bases, with 15 bases sitting between them. The V gene's germline CDR1 is SGHVS and CDR2 FQNEAQ. CDR3 residues: CASSSRSTRTNYGYTF. Written as DNA, the CDR3 is TGTGCCAGCAGCTCCCGGTCGACAAGAACTAACTATGGCTACACCTTC.

The chain has TRBV5-6 and TRBJ1-6; 8 nucleotides align to TRBD1. This CDR3 has 15 amino acids. The trim removed 4 bases at V and 8 bases at J, leaving 8 bases unmatched. Looked up from germline, CDR1 is SGHDT and CDR2 is YYEEEE. The CDR3 DNA reads as TGTGCCAGCAGCCACCTTCTACAGGGGGATTCACCCCTCCACTTT. Protein: CASSHLLQGDSPLHF.

The chain couples TRBV4-3 to TRBJ1-6; D remains unclear. Germline CDR1 is LGHNA and CDR2 is YSLEER. The CDR3 length is 16 residues. Deletions cut 0 bases from V and 13 bases from J, with 19 bases between. The CDR3 here is CASSQDYGLTLRPLHF. CDR3 DNA sequence: TGCGCCAGCAGCCAAGATTATGGGCTGACCTTAAGGCCCCTCCACTTT.

This chain links TRBV28 with TRBJ1-5, with 8 bases identical to TRBD1. J lost 3 bases, V lost 11 bases, and 9 bases had no gene match. The V gene's germline CDR1 is MDHEN and CDR2 SYDVKM. The CDR3 is 14 residues long. CDR3 in DNA: TGTGCCTCTACGACAGGGGAGGCCAATCAGCCCCAGCATTTT. Translating it yields CASTTGEANQPQHF.

This chain links TRBV7-9 with TRBJ1-1; D remains unclear. CDR1 and CDR2 from the germline V gene are SEHNR and FQNEAQ (reference sequence). This CDR3 region has 12 residues. V was trimmed by 5 bases and J by 3 bases, leaving 7 bases between them. The CDR3 region is CASSPSDTEAFF. The CDR3 nucleotides read TGTGCCAGCAGCCCTTCGGACACTGAAGCTTTCTTT.

The V and J genes are TRBV29-1 and TRBJ2-3; 10 nucleotides agree with TRBD2. The CDR3 runs 17 residues. Germline-derived CDR1 and CDR2 are SQVTM and ANQGSEA. V was clipped by 5 bases and J by 2 bases; unmatched bases: 13. The CDR3 here is CSVTKRGGLDYTDTQYF. The CDR3 DNA is TGCAGCGTTACTAAGCGGGGGGGCCTGGACTACACAGATACGCAGTATTTT.

A few counts support this clone. J is TRBJ1-1 and V is TRBV25-1; TRBD1 is a possible D gene (6 bases). V shed 7 bases and J shed 14 bases, with 23 bases lying between them. Germline V gene sequence: CDR1 MGHDK, CDR2 SYGVNS. The CDR3 has 13 amino acids. CDR3 sequence: CASTPIGQGPFFF. The CDR3 DNA is TGTGCCAGCACCCCCATAGGGCAGGGGCCCTTCTTCTTT.

Of note for this clone: The identical CDR3 is also encoded by other nucleotide sequences in the sample. The rearrangement joins TRBV12-3 or TRBV12-4 to TRBJ1-2; no firm D call. The CDR3 is made up of 11 amino acids. V lost 6 bases, J lost 5 bases, and 7 bases lay in between. Written as DNA, the CDR3 is TGTGCCAGCAGCCGGGGTTATGGCTACACCTTC. It codes for CASSRGYGYTF.

The chain is built from TRBV19 and TRBJ2-7; possible D gene TRBD1, 5 bases. CDR3 length: 16 residues. CDR1 and CDR2 (germline): LNHDA, SQIVND (reference sequence). Trimming removed 3 bases from V and 0 bases from J, with 15 bases in between. The DNA for the CDR3 is TGTGCCAGTAGTATTAGTTCACAGGCGACCTCCTACGAGCAGTACTTC. This translates into CASSISSQATSYEQYF.

This chain uses TRBV3-1 (or the pseudogene TRBV3-2) with TRBJ1-2; a possible D gene is TRBD1 (5 bases). CDR3 length: 14 amino acids. V was shortened by 2 bases and J by 13 bases, with 20 bases between the two germline ends. CDR1 and CDR2 from the germline V gene are LGHDT and YNNKEL (reference sequence). The CDR3 DNA reads as TGTGCCAGCAGCCAAACCTCCCCGGGGGGTTCAGGCACCTTC. Amino acids: CASSQTSPGGSGTF.

The V call is TRBV25-1, the J call TRBJ2-7; D gene uncertain. CDR1 and CDR2 (germline): MGHDK, SYGVNS. This CDR3 has 12 residues. The V end lost 3 bases, the J end lost 0 bases, and 3 bases lay between the germline ends. CDR3 nucleotides: TGTGCCAGCAGTGACAACTCCTACGAGCAGTACGTC. Its translation is CASSDNSYEQYV.

The V call is TRBV11-3, the J call TRBJ2-7; 11 bases map to TRBD1. This CDR3 is built from 16 residues. Losses at the gene ends were 0 bases for V and 0 bases for J; bases not matched to a gene: 1. Germline V lookup: CDR1 SGHNT, CDR2 YENEEA. The CDR3 is CASSLEGQGDSYEQYF. CDR3 bases: TGTGCCAGCAGCTTAGAGGGACAGGGGGACTCCTACGAGCAGTACTTC.